This T cell receptor (beta chain) was sequenced during a study of T cell changes during pregnancy in multiple sclerosis. The protocol was immunoSEQ multiplex PCR, while the TCRdb copy is restricted to in-frame clones and leaves out a portion. This sample yields just under 95,000 clones, of which approximately 92% are seen a single time; around 2.5% belongs to the top ten. This clonotype was obtained from a female donor with multiple sclerosis, enrolled in a pregnancy study. The input for sequencing was peripheral blood, taken in the first trimester of pregnancy.

CDR3 in amino acids: CASSPRDRVGGYTF. The CDR3, as DNA: TGTGCCAGCAGTCCACGGGACAGGGTCGGGGGCTACACCTTC. This chain connects TRBV27 to TRBJ1-2; 9 bases align to TRBD1. The length of the CDR3 is 14 residues. Germline values: CDR1 MNHEY, CDR2 SMNVEV (reference sequence). J gave up 8 bases and V 5 bases, and 9 bases lay outside the gene matches.